This T cell receptor (beta chain) was documented in a study of T cells in narcolepsy. For this clone: Antigen: not known.

The protocol was immunoSEQ multiplex PCR, while the TCRdb copy is restricted to in-frame clones and leaves out a portion. The sample yields around 31,000 clones, about three quarters seen once. Study-level results: Autoreactive clonotypes reportedly recurred in blood of same and different patients, not controls.

This TCR was sampled from a human donor with narcolepsy. The sequenced sample was CD45RA- memory CD4+ T cells from PBMCs.

The CDR3 nucleotides read TGTGCCAGCCAGCCCGGACTAGGGGAGCAGTACTTC. Its protein is CASQPGLGEQYF. V usage is TRBV25-1 and J usage is TRBJ2-5; 7 bases map to TRBD2. From germline, CDR1 is MGHDK and CDR2 SYGVNS. J lost 11 bases, V lost 8 bases, and 11 bases had no gene match. The CDR3 extends over 12 amino acids. Using reference TRBV25-1 and TRBJ2-5 for the parts outside the CDR3, the full variable domain is EADIYQTPRYLVIGTGKKITLECSQTMGHDKMYWYQQDPGMELHLIHYSYGVNSTEKGDLSSESTVSRIRTEHFPLTLESARPSHTSQYLCASQPGLGEQYFGPGTRLLVL.